This T cell receptor beta chain was sequenced for a study of T cells after yellow fever vaccination. Via MiXCR, TCRdb re-called the 5' RACE reads, giving one row per CDR3 protein. The sample includes hundreds of thousands of distinct CDR3 sequences, around 3.9% of them seen just once. As to this clonotype: The antigen is not known.

Germline V lookup: CDR1 SGHRS, CDR2 YFSETQ. The CDR3 is 16 amino acids. Trimming cost V 0 bases and J 3 bases; bases outside gene matches: 4. Overall study results and limits: Primary-vaccination clones mostly resurfaced post-booster (less than 98% CD4, roughly 90% CD8). Just a small share of clonotypes turned up in the CD4 compartment as well as the CD8 compartment.

The receptor was derived from a man aged 18 to 35 who received the YFV17D yellow fever vaccine. V and J are TRBV5-1 and TRBJ2-7, with 12 bases fitting TRBD2. Source: PBMCs, taken on the day of the yellow fever booster vaccination. In DNA, the CDR3 is TGCGCCAGCAGCTTGGGGCTAGCGGGGGGGCGCTACGAGCAGTACTTC. This translates into CASSLGLAGGRYEQYF. Full variable domain (outside the CDR3, taken from reference TRBV5-1 and TRBJ2-7): KAGVTQTPRYLIKTRGQQVTLSCSPISGHRSVSWYQQTPGQGLQFLFEYFSETQRNKGNFPGRFSGRQFSNSRSEMNVSTLELGDSALYLCASSLGLAGGRYEQYFGPGTRLTVT.